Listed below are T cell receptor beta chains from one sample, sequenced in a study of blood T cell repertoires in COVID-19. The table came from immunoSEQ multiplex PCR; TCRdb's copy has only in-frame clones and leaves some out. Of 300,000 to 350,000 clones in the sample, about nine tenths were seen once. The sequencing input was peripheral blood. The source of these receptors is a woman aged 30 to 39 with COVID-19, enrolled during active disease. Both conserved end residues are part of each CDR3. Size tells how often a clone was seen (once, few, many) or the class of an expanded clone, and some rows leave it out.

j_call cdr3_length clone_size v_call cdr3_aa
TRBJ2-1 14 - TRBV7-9 CASSVGQVDNEQFF
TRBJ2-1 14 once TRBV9 CASSVVSGYNEQFF
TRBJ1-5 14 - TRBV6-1 CASSEAISAGSQHF
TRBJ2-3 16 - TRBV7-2 CASSLWAEGVGDTQYF
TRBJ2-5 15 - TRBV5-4 CASSLASVSTETQYF
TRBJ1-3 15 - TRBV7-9 CASSPAGGEGNTIYF
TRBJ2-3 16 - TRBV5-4 CASSLELADSTDTQYF
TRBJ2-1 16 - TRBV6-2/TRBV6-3 CASSKDRGLSYNEQFF
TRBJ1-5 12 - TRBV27 CASSATGQPQHF
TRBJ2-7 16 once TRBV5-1 CASSLIPSDRPYEQYF
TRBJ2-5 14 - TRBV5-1 CASSLGGQQETQYF
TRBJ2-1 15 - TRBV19 CASAAIRQGSNEQFF
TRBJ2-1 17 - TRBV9 CASSVEGLAGGYNEQFF
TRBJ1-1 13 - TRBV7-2 CASSTQGGTEAFF
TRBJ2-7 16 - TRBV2 CASSEIMPGGRNEQYF
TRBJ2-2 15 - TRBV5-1 CASSFSSAYTGELFF
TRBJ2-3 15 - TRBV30 CAWSELSGSVNTQYF
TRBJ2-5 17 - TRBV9 CASSVDLPGQGQETQYF
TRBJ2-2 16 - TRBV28 CASSFITSGSTGELFF
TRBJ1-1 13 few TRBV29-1 CSVQGIMNTEAFF
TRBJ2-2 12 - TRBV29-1 CSVRRDTGELFF
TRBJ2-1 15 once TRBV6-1 CASSEASGGYNEQFF
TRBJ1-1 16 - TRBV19 CASSIGQLIMNTEAFF